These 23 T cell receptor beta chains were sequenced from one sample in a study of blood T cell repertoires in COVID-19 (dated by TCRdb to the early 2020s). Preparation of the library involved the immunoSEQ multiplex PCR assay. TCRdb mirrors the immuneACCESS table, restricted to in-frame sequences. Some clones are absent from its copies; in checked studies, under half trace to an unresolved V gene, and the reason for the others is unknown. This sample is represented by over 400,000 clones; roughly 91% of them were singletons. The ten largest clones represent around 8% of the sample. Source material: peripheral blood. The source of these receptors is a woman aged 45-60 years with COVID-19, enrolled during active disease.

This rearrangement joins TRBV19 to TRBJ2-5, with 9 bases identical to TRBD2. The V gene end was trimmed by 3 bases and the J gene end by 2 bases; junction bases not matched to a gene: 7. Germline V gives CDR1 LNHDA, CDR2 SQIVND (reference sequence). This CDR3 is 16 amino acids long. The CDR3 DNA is TGTGCCAGTAGTATGGTGACTAGCGGTGGGCAAGAGACCCAGTACTTC. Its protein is CASSMVTSGGQETQYF. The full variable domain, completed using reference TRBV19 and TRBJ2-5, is DGGITQSPKYLFRKEGQNVTLSCEQNLNHDAMYWYRQDPGQGLRLIYYSQIVNDFQKGDIAEGYSVSREKKESFPLTVTSAQKNPTAFYLCASSMVTSGGQETQYFGPGTRLLVL.

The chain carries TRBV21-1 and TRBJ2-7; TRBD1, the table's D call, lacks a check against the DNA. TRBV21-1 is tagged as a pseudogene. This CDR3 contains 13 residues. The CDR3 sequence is CASSKGQGCEQYF. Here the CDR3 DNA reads TGTGCCAGCAGCAAGGGACAGGGGTGCGAGCAGTACTTC.

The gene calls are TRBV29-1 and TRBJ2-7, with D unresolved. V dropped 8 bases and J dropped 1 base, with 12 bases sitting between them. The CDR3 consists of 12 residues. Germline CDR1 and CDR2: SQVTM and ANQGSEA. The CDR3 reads CSTLDSSYEQYF. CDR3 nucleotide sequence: TGCAGCACCCTCGACTCATCCTACGAGCAGTACTTC.

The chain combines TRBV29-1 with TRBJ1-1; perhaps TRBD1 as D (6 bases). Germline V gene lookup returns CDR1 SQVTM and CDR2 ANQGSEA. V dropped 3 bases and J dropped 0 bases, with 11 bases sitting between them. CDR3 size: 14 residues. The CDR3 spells CSVDLGHLNTEAFF. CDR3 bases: TGCAGCGTTGATCTGGGACATCTGAACACTGAAGCTTTCTTT.

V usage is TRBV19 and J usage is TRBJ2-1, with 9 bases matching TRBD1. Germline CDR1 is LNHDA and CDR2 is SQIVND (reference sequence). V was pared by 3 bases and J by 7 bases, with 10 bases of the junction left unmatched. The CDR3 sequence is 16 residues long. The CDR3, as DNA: TGTGCCAGTAGTATCGGCCCGGGACAGGGTAGAAATGAGCAGTTCTTC. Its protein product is CASSIGPGQGRNEQFF.

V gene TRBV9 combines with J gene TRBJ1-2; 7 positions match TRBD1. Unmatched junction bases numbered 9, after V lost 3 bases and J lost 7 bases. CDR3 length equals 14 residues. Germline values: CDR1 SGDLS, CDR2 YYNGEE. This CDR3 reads CASSAYEGARGYTF. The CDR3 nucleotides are TGTGCCAGCAGCGCATACGAGGGGGCACGTGGCTACACCTTC.

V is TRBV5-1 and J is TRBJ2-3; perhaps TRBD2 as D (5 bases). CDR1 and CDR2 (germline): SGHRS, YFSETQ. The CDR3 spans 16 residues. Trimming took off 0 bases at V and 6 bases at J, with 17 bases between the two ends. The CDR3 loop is CASSLGTATRADTQYF. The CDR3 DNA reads TGCGCCAGCAGCTTGGGGACTGCCACCCGAGCCGATACGCAGTATTTT.

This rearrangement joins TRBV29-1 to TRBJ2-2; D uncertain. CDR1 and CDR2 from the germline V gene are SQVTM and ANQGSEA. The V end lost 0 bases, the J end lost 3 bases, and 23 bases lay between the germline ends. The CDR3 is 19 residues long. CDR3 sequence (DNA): TGCAGCGTTGAAGATCAATCCGCCCCTTCCAACAGAGACACCGGGGAGCTGTTTTTT. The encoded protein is CSVEDQSAPSNRDTGELFF.

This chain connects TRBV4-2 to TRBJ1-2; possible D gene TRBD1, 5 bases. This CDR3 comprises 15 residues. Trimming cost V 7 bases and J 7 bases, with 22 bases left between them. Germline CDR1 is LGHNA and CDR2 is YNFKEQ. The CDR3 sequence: CASIMRQGADGGYTF. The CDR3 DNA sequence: TGTGCCAGCATCATGAGGCAGGGCGCAGACGGTGGCTACACCTTC.

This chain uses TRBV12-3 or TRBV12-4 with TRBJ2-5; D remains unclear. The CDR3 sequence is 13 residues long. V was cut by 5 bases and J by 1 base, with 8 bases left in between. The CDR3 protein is CASSPSSQETQYF. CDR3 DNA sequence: TGTGCCAGCAGTCCCTCTAGCCAAGAGACCCAGTACTTC.

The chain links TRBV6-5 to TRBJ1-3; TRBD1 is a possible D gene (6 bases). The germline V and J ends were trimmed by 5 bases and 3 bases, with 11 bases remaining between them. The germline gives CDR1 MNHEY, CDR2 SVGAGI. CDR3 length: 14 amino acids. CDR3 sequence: CASSPTGFGNTIYF. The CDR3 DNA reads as TGTGCCAGCAGTCCTACAGGGTTTGGAAACACCATATATTTT.

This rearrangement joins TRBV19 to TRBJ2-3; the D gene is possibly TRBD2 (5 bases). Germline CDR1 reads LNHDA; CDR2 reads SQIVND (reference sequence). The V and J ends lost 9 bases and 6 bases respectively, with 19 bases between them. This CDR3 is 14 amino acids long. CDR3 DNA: TGTGCCAGCCAGTCGGGAATTATGAGGGATACGCAGTATTTT. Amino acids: CASQSGIMRDTQYF.

The CDR3 DNA reads as TGTGCCAGCAGCTTATTAGCGGGGGTGGGCACCGGGGAGCTGTTTTTT. Translating gives CASSLLAGVGTGELFF. V usage is TRBV7-2 and J usage is TRBJ2-2; 9 bases align to TRBD2. V lost 2 bases and J lost 4; bases outside the gene matches: 5. CDR1 is SGHTA and CDR2 is FQGNSA in the germline V gene. There are 16 residues in the CDR3. The variable domain in full, completed from reference TRBV7-2 and TRBJ2-2, reads GAGVSQSPSNKVTEKGKDVELRCDPISGHTALYWYRQSLGQGLEFLIYFQGNSAPDKSGLPSDRFSAERTGGSVSTLTIQRTQQEDSAVYLCASSLLAGVGTGELFFGEGSRLTVL.

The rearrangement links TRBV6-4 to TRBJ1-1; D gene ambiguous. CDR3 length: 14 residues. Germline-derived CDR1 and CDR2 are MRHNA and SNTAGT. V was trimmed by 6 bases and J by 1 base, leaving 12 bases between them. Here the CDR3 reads CASRAQVGNTEAFF. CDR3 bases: TGTGCCAGCAGGGCCCAGGTGGGGAACACTGAAGCTTTCTTT.

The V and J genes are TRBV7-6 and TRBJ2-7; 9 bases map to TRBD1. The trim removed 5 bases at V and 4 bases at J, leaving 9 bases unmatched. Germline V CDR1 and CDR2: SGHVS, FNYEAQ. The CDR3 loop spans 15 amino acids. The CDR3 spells CASSHLSGQGYEQYF. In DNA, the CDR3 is TGTGCCAGCAGCCACTTATCGGGACAGGGATACGAGCAGTACTTC.

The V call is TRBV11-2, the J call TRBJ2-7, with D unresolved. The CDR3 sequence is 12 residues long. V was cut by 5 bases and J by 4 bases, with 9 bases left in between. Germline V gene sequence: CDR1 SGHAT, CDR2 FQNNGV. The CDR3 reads CASSLLRYEQYF. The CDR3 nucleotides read TGTGCCAGCAGCCTCCTTCGGTACGAGCAGTACTTC.

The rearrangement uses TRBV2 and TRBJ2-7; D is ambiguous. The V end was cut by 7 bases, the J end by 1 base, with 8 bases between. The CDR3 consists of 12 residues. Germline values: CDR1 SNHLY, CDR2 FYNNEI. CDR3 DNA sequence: TGTGCCAGCAATGACGGTTCCTACGAGCAGTACTTC. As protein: CASNDGSYEQYF.

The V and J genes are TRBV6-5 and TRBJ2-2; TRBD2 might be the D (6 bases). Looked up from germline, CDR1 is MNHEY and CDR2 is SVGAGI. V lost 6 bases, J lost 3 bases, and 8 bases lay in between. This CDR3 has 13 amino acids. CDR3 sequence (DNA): TGTGCCAGCAGGTGGGGGGACACCGGGGAGCTGTTTTTT. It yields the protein CASRWGDTGELFF.

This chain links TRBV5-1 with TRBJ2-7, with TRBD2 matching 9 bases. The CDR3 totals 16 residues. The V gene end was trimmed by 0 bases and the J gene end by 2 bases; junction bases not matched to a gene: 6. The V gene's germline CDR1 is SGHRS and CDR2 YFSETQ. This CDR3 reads CASSLGVAGVTYEQYF. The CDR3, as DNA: TGCGCCAGCAGCTTGGGGGTAGCGGGGGTAACCTACGAGCAGTACTTC.

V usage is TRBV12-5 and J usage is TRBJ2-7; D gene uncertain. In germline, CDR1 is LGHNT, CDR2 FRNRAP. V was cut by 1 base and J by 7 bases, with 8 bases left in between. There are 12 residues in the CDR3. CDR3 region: CASGLGQIEQYF. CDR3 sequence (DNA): TGTGCTAGTGGTTTGGGACAAATAGAGCAGTACTTC. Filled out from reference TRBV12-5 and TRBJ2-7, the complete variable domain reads DARVTQTPRHKVTEMGQEVTMRCQPILGHNTVFWYRQTMMQGLELLAYFRNRAPLDDSGMPKDRFSAEMPDATLATLKIQPSEPRDSAVYFCASGLGQIEQYFGPGTRLTVT.

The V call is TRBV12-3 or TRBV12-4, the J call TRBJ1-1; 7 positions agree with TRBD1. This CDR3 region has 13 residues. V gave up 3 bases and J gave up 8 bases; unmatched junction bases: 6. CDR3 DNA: TGTGCCAGCAGTTTTGCGAGGACAGGCGAAGCTTTCTTT. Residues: CASSFARTGEAFF.

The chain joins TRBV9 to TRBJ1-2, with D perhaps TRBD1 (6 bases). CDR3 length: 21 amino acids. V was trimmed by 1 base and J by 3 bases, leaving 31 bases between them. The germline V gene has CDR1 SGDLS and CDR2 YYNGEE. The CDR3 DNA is TGTGCCAGCAGCGTAAACCCCCGCTTCGGGGGGCCGGTTCCCGGGGACTATGGCTACACCTTC. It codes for CASSVNPRFGGPVPGDYGYTF.

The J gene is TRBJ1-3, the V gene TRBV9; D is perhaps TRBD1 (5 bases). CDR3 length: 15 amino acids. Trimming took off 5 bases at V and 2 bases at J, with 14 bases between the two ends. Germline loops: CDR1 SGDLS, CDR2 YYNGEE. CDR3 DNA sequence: TGTGCCAGCAGAGGAGGGGTGGCAGCTGGAAACACCATATATTTT. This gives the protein CASRGGVAAGNTIYF.